This T cell receptor (beta chain) originates from a study of response to subunit inactivated influenza vaccine (dated by TCRdb to between 2018 and 2020). Regarding the complete study: The study used deep quantitative T cell receptor repertoire profiling to track responses to a trivalent subunit inactivated influenza vaccine.

This specimen's time point label, interpreted: 45 days after influenza vaccine administration. The cysteine opens and the phenylalanine closes a CDR3 of 17 amino acids. This entry keeps only the CDR3 DNA: 51 bases, framed from base 1. As encoded in the germline V gene (reference sequence), CDR1 is DFQATT while CDR2 is SNEGSKA. V and J lose 5 bases and 4 bases, and a span of 23 bases separates them. Receptor libraries were prepared by RT-PCR. The listed sequencing device is Illumina HiSeq 2500. TCRdb reprocessing: public reads trimmed at Q25 with fastp, clones called with MiXCR, in-frame beta chains kept. For every CDR3 protein sequence, its rows merge into one entry that carries the most common genes and DNA. The sample yields roughly 460,000 distinct CDR3 sequences; approximately 9.9% were counted once. Approximately 12% of the sample goes to the ten largest clones. About this clonotype itself: The antigen it binds to is not known. This may stem from a read error, because a much larger clone lies one nucleotide away.

Results and caveats for the whole study, not just this receptor: It was suggested by the authors that each seasonal influenza vaccination may recruit only a limited number of new T cells.

Recombination connected TRBV20-1 to TRBJ2-2; the D gene cannot be resolved beyond TRBD1 or TRBD2, each matching 5 bases. The sequences come from PBMCs from blood, collected roughly 47 days after vaccination. This TCR came from a man over 45 who received an inactivated influenza vaccine. Donor details come from another sample of the same person, matched by shared clones. Read as DNA, the sequence is TGCAGTGCTGGCGCCACACGGGGCCTTGGGGGCACCGGGGAGCTGTTTTTT. The translation is CSAGATRGLGGTGELFF.